The table lists the clone carrying this T cell receptor beta chain with a few counts. What it binds is not known. This record comes from a study of persistence of HIV-infected CD4 T cells. Points from the study as a whole: Within sorted populations, more oligoclonal TCRs accompanied more oligoclonal proviruses.

Sequencing used immunoSEQ version 4 in survey mode. Assay: immunoSEQ multiplex PCR; the TCRdb copy retains only in-frame clones and omits some. The sample has approximately 36,000 clones; about 84% are singletons. Overlapping HIV-1 Gag 15-mer peptides at around 0.91 ug per peptide per mL were used. CD40L/CD69 double-negative CD45RO-high memory CD4+ T cells were collected. Suppressive ART was started during chronic HIV-1 infection in these adults. This CDR3 is built from 16 residues. Trimming took off 6 bases at V and 4 bases at J, with 18 bases between the two ends. CDR1 MNHEY and CDR2 SVGEGT come from the germline V gene.

The sequencing here drew on cultured CD4+ T cells from PBMCs, taken from a patient who received antiretroviral therapy. This receptor was taken from an adult with HIV. The donor label of this sample is uncertain. The chain carries TRBV6-2 or TRBV6-3 and TRBJ2-2, with D possibly being TRBD2 (5 bases). The chain's CDR3 is CASSPTRTLGTGELFF. The DNA of the CDR3 is TGTGCCAGCAGCCCTACTAGGACCCTGGGCACCGGGGAGCTGTTTTTT.